One sample yielded the 9 T cell receptor beta chains listed below, sequenced in a study of shared clonotypes between healthy human individuals. Sequencing was performed with immunoSEQ multiplex PCR; in TCRdb, only in-frame clones are kept and a portion is missing. The sample records 550,000 to 700,000 clones, roughly 73% being singletons. The sample consisted of memory CD4+ T cells sorted from blood. Subset denoted: CD45RA-negative fraction. These receptors originate from a woman aged 30 to 39 in good health.

The V gene is TRBV5-6, the J gene TRBJ1-4, with D unclear. CDR3 size: 13 residues. The V gene's germline CDR1 is SGHDT and CDR2 YYEEEE. V lost 4 bases to trimming and J lost 5 bases, with 9 bases between them. CDR3 DNA: TGTGCCAGCAGCCGCGGACGGAATGAAAAACTGTTTTTT. This sequence encodes CASSRGRNEKLFF. Supplemented by reference TRBV5-6 and TRBJ1-4, the full variable domain reads DAGVTQSPTHLIKTRGQQVTLRCSPKSGHDTVSWYQQALGQGPQFIFQYYEEEERQRGNFPDRFSGHQFPNYSSELNVNALLLGDSALYLCASSRGRNEKLFFGSGTQLSVL.

In DNA, the CDR3 is TGTGCCTGCCCCGGACTAGCGGGGAACACCGGGGAGCTGTTTTTT. It is translated as CACPGLAGNTGELFF. This chain connects TRBV30 to TRBJ2-2; 11 positions agree with TRBD2. The CDR3 sequence is 15 residues long. The junction had 4 bases not matched to a gene; V was cut back by 6 bases and J by 1 base. The germline V gene has CDR1 GTSNPN and CDR2 SVGIG (reference sequence).

V gene TRBV7-7 combines with J gene TRBJ2-5, with D possibly TRBD2 on 6 matching bases. CDR1 SSHAT and CDR2 FNYEAQ come from the germline V gene (reference sequence). The V gene lost 3 bases and the J gene lost 5 bases, with 13 bases spanning the gap. CDR3 length: 14 residues. DNA for the CDR3: TGTGCCAGCAGCTTGGCGGGAAAGGGGGAGACCCAGTACTTC. Encoded protein: CASSLAGKGETQYF.

This clone was detected only a few times. This chain uses TRBV2 with TRBJ2-1; D perhaps matches TRBD2 (5 bases). With 7 bases removed from V and 3 bases from J, the gap between germline ends came to 10 bases. CDR3 size: 13 residues. The germline V gene encodes CDR1 SNHLY and CDR2 FYNNEI. The CDR3 here is CASKLDHYNEQFF. CDR3 coding DNA: TGTGCCAGCAAACTAGATCACTACAATGAGCAGTTCTTC.

Points on this clone: In the same sample, other DNA sequences code for this CDR3. This rearrangement joins TRBV5-1 to TRBJ1-2, with D possibly TRBD1 on 6 matching bases. The CDR3 has 13 residues. Germline values: CDR1 SGHRS, CDR2 YFSETQ. Trimming pared 4 bases from V and 5 bases from J, leaving 12 bases between. CDR3 nucleotides: TGCGCCAGCAGCCCAGGACAGTTATATGGCTACACCTTC. The encoded protein is CASSPGQLYGYTF.

The V and J genes are TRBV6-1 and TRBJ2-5; D not resolved. Germline V gives CDR1 MNHNS, CDR2 SASEGT. V lost 7 bases and J 4 bases, leaving 19 bases between the germline ends. This CDR3 spans 15 amino acids. DNA for the CDR3: TGTGCCAGCACCTTGAACGATATAGTCGGAGAGACCCAGTACTTC. Translation gives CASTLNDIVGETQYF.

The chain is built from TRBV7-9 and TRBJ2-7; 11 bases line up with TRBD2. The V gene's germline CDR1 is SEHNR and CDR2 FQNEAQ (reference sequence). This CDR3 region has 14 residues. The trim removed 2 bases at V and 7 bases at J, leaving 4 bases unmatched. CDR3 DNA: TGTGCCAGCAGCTTAACTAGCGGGAGTGGAGAGCAGTACTTC. Its translation is CASSLTSGSGEQYF.

V is TRBV10-1 and J is TRBJ2-1; 14 bases are a match to TRBD2. Germline V gene data show CDR1 as WNHNN and CDR2 as SYGVQD (reference sequence). The J segment lost 6 bases and the V segment lost 9 bases, leaving 1 base of the junction unmatched. The CDR3 has 13 amino acids. The CDR3 DNA reads as TGCGCCAGGACTAGCGGGAGGGCCAATGAGCAGTTCTTC. Translated: CARTSGRANEQFF.

This rearrangement joins TRBV2 to TRBJ2-5, with D unclear. Germline values: CDR1 SNHLY, CDR2 FYNNEI. This CDR3 has 13 residues. Deletions cut 4 bases from V and 5 bases from J, with 11 bases between. Here the CDR3 DNA reads TGTGCCAGCAGTGGCGAAAAACGGGAGACCCAGTACTTC. As protein: CASSGEKRETQYF. The whole variable domain, remainder taken from reference TRBV2 and TRBJ2-5, is EPEVTQTPSHQVTQMGQEVILRCVPISNHLYFYWYRQILGQKVEFLVSFYNNEISEKSEIFDDQFSVERPDGSNFTLKIRSTKLEDSAMYFCASSGEKRETQYFGPGTRLLVL.